Listed below are T cell receptor beta chains from one sample, sequenced in a study of shared clonotypes between healthy human individuals. This table comes from immunoSEQ multiplex PCR, and its TCRdb copy is limited to in-frame clones, with some not included. The sample includes about 1.1 million clones, approximately 80% of them seen just once. The source material was memory CD4+ T cells from PBMCs. The receptors originated from a man aged 18 to 29 in good health. Some clones in this sample may be carry-over from other donors' samples. Both conserved end residues are part of each CDR3. The D gene is left open where the match is weak. Expanded clones get a size class; other rows say once, few or many, or leave the size out.

J gene	D gene	clone size	V gene	CDR3 protein	CDR3 DNA
TRBJ1-1	TRBD1	.	TRBV28	CASSLPARGSTEAFF	TGTGCCAGCAGTTTACCGGCCAGGGGGTCCACTGAAGCTTTCTTT
TRBJ1-2	TRBD1	.	TRBV15	CATSRGGQGSGYTF	TGTGCCACCAGCAGAGGGGGACAGGGAAGCGGCTACACCTTC
TRBJ2-3	.	once	TRBV7-3	CASSSGGWADTQYF	TGTGCCAGCAGCTCGGGGGGCTGGGCAGATACGCAGTATTTT
TRBJ2-7	TRBD2	many	TRBV9	CASSVEASGGVEQYF	TGTGCCAGCAGCGTAGAGGCTAGCGGGGGTGTCGAGCAGTACTTC
TRBJ2-3	TRBD2	.	TRBV27	CASRSAGSTDTQYF	TGTGCCAGCAGGTCAGCGGGAAGCACAGATACGCAGTATTTT
TRBJ2-3	.	.	TRBV29-1	CSVSSPGTDTQYF	TGCAGCGTTTCGTCGCCAGGCACAGATACGCAGTATTTT
TRBJ2-6	.	.	TRBV30	CAWLGGANVLTF	TGTGCCTGGTTGGGTGGGGCCAACGTCCTGACTTTC
TRBJ2-5	TRBD2	.	TRBV6-1	CATPGGVVQETQYF	TGTGCCACCCCGGGGGGGGTCGTTCAAGAGACCCAGTACTTC
TRBJ2-1	.	.	TRBV6-5	CASRSPGAHQFF	TGTGCCAGCCGGTCGCCGGGAGCCCATCAGTTCTTC
TRBJ1-4	.	few	TRBV18	CASSDNTNEKLFF	TGTGCCAGCTCCGACAATACCAACGAAAAACTGTTTTTT
TRBJ1-2	.	.	TRBV11-2	CATLGLDYGYTF	TGTGCCACCTTGGGGTTAGACTATGGCTACACCTTC
TRBJ1-5	.	.	TRBV2	CASSPTGYGNQPQHF	TGTGCCAGCAGTCCTACAGGGTACGGCAATCAGCCCCAGCATTTT
TRBJ2-5	.	.	TRBV7-9	CASTVGETQYF	TGTGCCAGCACCGTTGGGGAGACCCAGTACTTC
TRBJ2-1	TRBD1	.	TRBV18	CASSQRTGGYNEQFF	TGTGCCAGCTCACAGCGCACAGGGGGTTACAATGAGCAGTTCTTC
TRBJ2-3	.	.	TRBV6-1	CASRWGTDTQYF	TGTGCCAGCAGGTGGGGCACAGATACGCAGTATTTT
TRBJ2-1	TRBD2	once	TRBV5-1	CASMPGLEYYNEQFF	TGCGCCAGTATGCCGGGACTAGAGTACTACAATGAGCAGTTCTTC
TRBJ1-1	.	.	TRBV5-4	CASSTQGRNTEAFF	TGTGCCAGCAGCACGCAGGGAAGGAACACTGAAGCTTTCTTT
TRBJ2-4	.	once	TRBV2	CASSGPGAGIQYF	TGTGCCAGCAGTGGACCAGGGGCGGGCATTCAGTACTTC
TRBJ1-4	.	.	TRBV2	CASSDQNEKLFF	TGTGCCAGCAGTGACCAGAATGAAAAACTGTTTTTT
TRBJ2-7	TRBD1	.	TRBV4-1	CASSHENRGYEQYF	TGCGCCAGCAGCCATGAAAACAGGGGGTACGAGCAGTACTTC
TRBJ2-3	TRBD2	few	TRBV28	CASSGLADTDTQYF	TGTGCCAGCAGTGGTCTAGCGGACACAGATACGCAGTATTTT
TRBJ1-3	.	few	TRBV28	CASSPGGGSGNTIYF	TGTGCCAGCAGTCCCGGCGGGGGCTCTGGAAACACCATATATTTT
TRBJ1-3	.	.	TRBV18	CASSLRGDSRSGNTIYF	TGTGCCAGCTCACTACGTGGGGACTCTCGCTCTGGAAACACCATATATTTT
TRBJ2-7	.	.	TRBV15	CATSRGVAPSYEQYF	TGTGCCACCAGCAGAGGGGTGGCACCATCCTACGAGCAGTACTTC
TRBJ1-2	.	.	TRBV20-1	CSARDRVGYTF	TGCAGTGCTAGAGATCGGGTTGGCTACACCTTC
TRBJ2-5	TRBD2	.	TRBV7-2	CASSEGGRAGETQYF	TGTGCCAGCAGCGAAGGCGGGAGGGCCGGGGAGACCCAGTACTTC
TRBJ1-2	TRBD1	.	TRBV7-2	CASSLVPGGQYGYTF	TGTGCCAGCAGCTTAGTTCCAGGGGGCCAGTATGGCTACACCTTC
TRBJ2-7	.	.	TRBV28	CASTLRMSEQYF	TGTGCCAGCACCCTTAGAATGAGCGAGCAGTACTTC
TRBJ2-5	TRBD1	.	TRBV6-1	CASREGTGRQTQYF	TGTGCCAGCAGGGAAGGGACAGGGAGGCAGACCCAGTACTTC
TRBJ1-5	.	.	TRBV14	CASSQTGSKQPQHF	TGTGCCAGCAGCCAAACAGGGAGTAAACAGCCCCAGCATTTT
TRBJ2-5	.	.	TRBV19	CASSFRTERTQYF	TGTGCCAGTAGTTTCCGGACCGAGCGGACCCAGTACTTC
TRBJ2-6	.	.	TRBV6-5	CASSYYRGANVLTF	TGTGCCAGCAGTTACTATCGAGGGGCCAACGTCCTGACTTTC
TRBJ1-2	TRBD1	.	TRBV27	CASSTLGDSGGYTF	TGTGCCAGCAGTACCTTGGGGGACAGCGGGGGCTACACCTTC
TRBJ1-1	TRBD1	few	TRBV4-2	CASSNRGDGTEAFF	TGTGCCAGCAGTAACAGGGGAGATGGCACTGAAGCTTTCTTT
TRBJ1-1	.	.	TRBV7-9	CASSFGYTEAFF	TGTGCCAGCAGCTTTGGGTACACTGAAGCTTTCTTT
TRBJ2-1	TRBD2	.	TRBV30	CAWSGGAGAYGEQFF	TGTGCCTGGAGCGGCGGAGCGGGAGCCTATGGTGAGCAGTTCTTC
TRBJ2-1	.	.	TRBV10-1	CASFEVDSEQFF	TGCGCCAGCTTTGAAGTAGATTCTGAGCAGTTCTTC
TRBJ2-2	TRBD1	.	TRBV19	CASIGTGGGTGELFF	TGTGCCAGTATTGGGACAGGGGGCGGCACCGGGGAGCTGTTTTTT
TRBJ2-5	TRBD2	.	TRBV28	CASSSGGETQYF	TGTGCCAGCAGTTCGGGGGGGGAGACCCAGTACTTC
TRBJ1-3	.	.	TRBV5-4	CATALGQAGNTIYF	TGTGCCACCGCCCTCGGGCAGGCTGGAAACACCATATATTTT
TRBJ2-7	.	.	TRBV28	CASRLTGLYAGLSQYEQYF	TGTGCCAGCAGACTTACGGGTCTGTATGCCGGACTATCACAATACGAGCAGTACTTC
TRBJ1-2	.	.	TRBV11-2	CASSLLQGRSDGYTF	TGTGCCAGCAGCTTACTTCAGGGGCGCTCCGATGGCTACACCTTC
TRBJ2-2	TRBD1	many	TRBV7-7	CASSLGTGATGELFF	TGTGCCAGCAGCCTCGGGACAGGAGCCACCGGGGAGCTGTTTTTT
TRBJ2-1	TRBD2	.	TRBV9	CASSVVGTSGIYNEQFF	TGTGCCAGCAGCGTAGTTGGGACTAGCGGGATCTACAATGAGCAGTTCTTC
TRBJ2-1	.	many	TRBV7-9	CASSLAMEEAPFF	TGTGCCAGCAGCTTAGCCATGGAGGAGGCTCCGTTCTTC
TRBJ2-5	TRBD1	.	TRBV10-1	CASSDGLDRGGPRGQETQYF	TGCGCCAGCAGCGATGGACTGGACAGGGGGGGGCCAAGGGGCCAAGAGACCCAGTACTTC
TRBJ2-3	TRBD2	.	TRBV9	CASSVTGVGGGLDTQYF	TGTGCCAGCAGCGTAACCGGCGTCGGGGGAGGGCTAGATACGCAGTATTTT
TRBJ1-4	.	once	TRBV28	CASSAREKLFF	TGTGCCAGCAGTGCCCGGGAAAAACTGTTTTTT
TRBJ2-1	TRBD2	.	TRBV7-3	CASSLSLRTSNEQFF	TGTGCCAGCAGCTTATCTTTGAGGACTAGCAATGAGCAGTTCTTC